The rows below give T cell receptor beta chains drawn from one sample of a study of blood T cell repertoires in COVID-19. Assay used: immunoSEQ multiplex PCR; TCRdb lists only in-frame clones, some missing. The profile shows approximately 170,000 clones, around three quarters of them singletons. Sequences were obtained from PBMCs or T cells enriched from blood (not recorded which). The source of these receptors is a woman in her 70s in a cohort exposed to, infected with or recovered from COVID-19 (not recorded which). The CDR3 runs from the conserved cysteine through the conserved F or W. Each record gives: D gene, clone size, J gene, V gene, CDR3 DNA, CDR3 protein. D genes are given only for firm matches. Size is stated for part of the rows, as once, few or many counts, or as a class when the clone is expanded.

d_gene: TRBD2
abundance: NA
j_gene: TRBJ2-1
v_gene: TRBV5-1
CDR3nt: TGCGCCAGCAGCTTGGAACTAGCGGGAGTGAATGAGCAGTTCTTC
CDR3aa: CASSLELAGVNEQFF

d_gene: NA
abundance: NA
j_gene: TRBJ1-6
v_gene: TRBV6-2/TRBV6-3
CDR3nt: TGTGCCAGCAGTTACTCGACGAGGGGGAGCTCCTATAATTCACCCCTCCACTTT
CDR3aa: CASSYSTRGSSYNSPLHF

d_gene: TRBD1
abundance: NA
j_gene: TRBJ1-1
v_gene: TRBV5-1
CDR3nt: TGCGCCAGCAGCTTACAGGGGTGGAACACTGAAGCTTTCTTT
CDR3aa: CASSLQGWNTEAFF

d_gene: NA
abundance: NA
j_gene: TRBJ2-7
v_gene: TRBV19
CDR3nt: TGTGCCAGTAGTGAACAACAGGGGGGGGTTGTCCACTACGAGCAGTACTTC
CDR3aa: CASSEQQGGVVHYEQYF

d_gene: NA
abundance: few
j_gene: TRBJ1-3
v_gene: TRBV12-3/TRBV12-4
CDR3nt: TGTGCCAGCAGCTTCTCTGGAAACACCATATATTTT
CDR3aa: CASSFSGNTIYF

d_gene: TRBD2
abundance: NA
j_gene: TRBJ2-5
v_gene: TRBV18
CDR3nt: TGTGCCAGCTCACCATCAGCGGGACAAGAGACCCAGTACTTC
CDR3aa: CASSPSAGQETQYF

d_gene: NA
abundance: NA
j_gene: TRBJ2-7
v_gene: TRBV5-3
CDR3nt: TGTGCCAGAAGCATTTGGTACCCGTCTGAGCGGTCGGACGAGCAGTACTTC
CDR3aa: CARSIWYPSERSDEQYF

d_gene: NA
abundance: NA
j_gene: TRBJ1-1
v_gene: TRBV4-1
CDR3nt: TGCGCCAGCAGCCCCCAGGGCATGAACACTGAAGCTTTCTTT
CDR3aa: CASSPQGMNTEAFF

d_gene: NA
abundance: NA
j_gene: TRBJ1-6
v_gene: TRBV28
CDR3nt: TGTGCCAGCAGCCCCAGTGGAGGTCTGAGCTCCTATAATTCACCCCTCCACTTT
CDR3aa: CASSPSGGLSSYNSPLHF

d_gene: TRBD1
abundance: NA
j_gene: TRBJ2-1
v_gene: TRBV5-1
CDR3nt: TGCGCCAGCAGCGTTGTGACAGGGCAAGGCAATGAGCAGTTCTTC
CDR3aa: CASSVVTGQGNEQFF

d_gene: NA
abundance: NA
j_gene: TRBJ1-5
v_gene: TRBV3-1/TRBV3-2
CDR3nt: TGTGCCAGCAGCCAATCAGGAATTCAGCCCCAGCATTTT
CDR3aa: CASSQSGIQPQHF

d_gene: TRBD2
abundance: NA
j_gene: TRBJ2-7
v_gene: TRBV7-9
CDR3nt: TGTGCCAGCAGCCCCACCGGACTAGCGGGAGTGGAGCAGTACTTC
CDR3aa: CASSPTGLAGVEQYF

d_gene: TRBD2
abundance: few
j_gene: TRBJ2-3
v_gene: TRBV10-1
CDR3nt: TGCGCCAGCAGGCGGGGGGAGATCACAGATACGCAGTATTTT
CDR3aa: CASRRGEITDTQYF

d_gene: TRBD1
abundance: NA
j_gene: TRBJ1-5
v_gene: TRBV19
CDR3nt: TGTGCCAGTAGTCGACAGGGTGTGAGCAATCAGCCCCAGCATTTT
CDR3aa: CASSRQGVSNQPQHF